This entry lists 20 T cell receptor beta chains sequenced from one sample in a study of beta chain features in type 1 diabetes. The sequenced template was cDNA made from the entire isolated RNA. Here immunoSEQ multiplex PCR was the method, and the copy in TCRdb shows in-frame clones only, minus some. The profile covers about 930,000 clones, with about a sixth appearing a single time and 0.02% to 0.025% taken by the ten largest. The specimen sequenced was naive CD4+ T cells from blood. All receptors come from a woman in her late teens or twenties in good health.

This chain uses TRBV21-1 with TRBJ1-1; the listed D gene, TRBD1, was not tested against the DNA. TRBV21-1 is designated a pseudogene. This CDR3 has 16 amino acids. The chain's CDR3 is CASSNDRPGQNPEAFF. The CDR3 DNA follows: TGTGCCAGCAGCAACGACCGTCCCGGACAGAACCCTGAAGCTTTCTTT.

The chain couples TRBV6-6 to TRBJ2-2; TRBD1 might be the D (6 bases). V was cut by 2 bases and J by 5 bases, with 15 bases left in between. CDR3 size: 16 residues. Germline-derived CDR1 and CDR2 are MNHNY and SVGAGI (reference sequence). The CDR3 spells CASSYTGTKGTGELFF. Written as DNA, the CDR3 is TGTGCCAGCAGTTACACCGGGACAAAAGGGACCGGGGAGCTGTTTTTT.

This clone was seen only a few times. CDR3 sequence reads: CASSRGTATDTQYF. Here the CDR3 DNA reads TGTGCCAGCAGTCGAGGGACAGCGACAGATACGCAGTATTTT. The chain joins TRBV7-9 to TRBJ2-3, with 7 bases matching TRBD1. The CDR3 is 14 amino acids. CDR1 and CDR2 from the germline V gene are SEHNR and FQNEAQ (reference sequence). V lost 6 bases and J lost 3; bases outside the gene matches: 6.

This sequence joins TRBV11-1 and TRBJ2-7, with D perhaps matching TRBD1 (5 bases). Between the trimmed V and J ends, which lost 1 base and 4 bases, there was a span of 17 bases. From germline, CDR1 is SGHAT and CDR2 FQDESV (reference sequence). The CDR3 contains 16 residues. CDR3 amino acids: CASSLDQGLGDYEQYF. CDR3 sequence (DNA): TGTGCCAGCAGCTTAGACCAGGGTTTGGGCGATTACGAGCAGTACTTC.

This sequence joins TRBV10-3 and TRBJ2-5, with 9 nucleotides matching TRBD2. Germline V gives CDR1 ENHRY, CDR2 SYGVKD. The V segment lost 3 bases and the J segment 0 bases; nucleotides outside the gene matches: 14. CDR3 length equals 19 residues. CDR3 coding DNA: TGTGCCATCAGTGATGCCTGGCGGGAGGGCCGAGGGTACCAAGAGACCCAGTACTTC. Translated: CAISDAWREGRGYQETQYF.

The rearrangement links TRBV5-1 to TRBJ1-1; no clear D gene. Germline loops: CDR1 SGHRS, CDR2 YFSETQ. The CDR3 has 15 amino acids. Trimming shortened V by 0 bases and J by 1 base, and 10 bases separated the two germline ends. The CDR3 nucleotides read TGCGCCAGCAGCTTGGGAGGACTCACGAACACTGAAGCTTTCTTT. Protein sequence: CASSLGGLTNTEAFF.

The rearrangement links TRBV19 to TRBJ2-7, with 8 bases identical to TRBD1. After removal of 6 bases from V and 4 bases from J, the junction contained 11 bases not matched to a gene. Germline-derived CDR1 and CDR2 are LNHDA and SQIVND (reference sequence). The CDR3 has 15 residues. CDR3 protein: CASRYGSQGAYEQYF. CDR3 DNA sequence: TGTGCCAGTAGATATGGGTCGCAGGGGGCTTACGAGCAGTACTTC.

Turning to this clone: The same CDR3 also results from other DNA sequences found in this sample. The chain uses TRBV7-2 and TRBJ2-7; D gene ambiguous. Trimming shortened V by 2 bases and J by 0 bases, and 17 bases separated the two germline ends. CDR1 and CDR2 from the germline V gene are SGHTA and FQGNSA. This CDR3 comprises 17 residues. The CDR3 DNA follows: TGTGCCAGCAGCTTAACTAAACGGATATTGAGCTCCTACGAGCAGTACTTC. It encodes CASSLTKRILSSYEQYF. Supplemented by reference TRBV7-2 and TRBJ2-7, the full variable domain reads GAGVSQSPSNKVTEKGKDVELRCDPISGHTALYWYRQSLGQGLEFLIYFQGNSAPDKSGLPSDRFSAERTGGSVSTLTIQRTQQEDSAVYLCASSLTKRILSSYEQYFGPGTRLTVT.

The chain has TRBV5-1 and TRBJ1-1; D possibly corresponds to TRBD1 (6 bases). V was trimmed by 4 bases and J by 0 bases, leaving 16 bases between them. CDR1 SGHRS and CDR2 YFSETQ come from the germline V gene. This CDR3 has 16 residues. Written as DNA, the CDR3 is TGCGCCAGCAGCCCGGGACAAAATTTAATGAACACTGAAGCTTTCTTT. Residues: CASSPGQNLMNTEAFF.

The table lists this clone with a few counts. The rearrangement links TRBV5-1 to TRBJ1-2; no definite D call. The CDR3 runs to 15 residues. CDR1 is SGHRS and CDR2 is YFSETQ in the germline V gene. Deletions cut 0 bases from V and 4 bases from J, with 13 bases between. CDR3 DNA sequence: TGCGCCAGCAGCTTGGACGCTACCTCCTCCTATGGCTACACCTTC. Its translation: CASSLDATSSYGYTF.

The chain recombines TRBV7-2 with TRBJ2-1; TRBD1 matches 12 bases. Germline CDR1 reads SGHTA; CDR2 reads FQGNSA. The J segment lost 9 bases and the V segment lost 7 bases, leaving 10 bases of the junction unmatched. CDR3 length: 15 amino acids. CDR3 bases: TGTGCCAGCACCGGTAAGGGACAGGGGGCCTTTGAGCAGTTCTTC. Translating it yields CASTGKGQGAFEQFF.

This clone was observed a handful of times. DNA for the CDR3: TGTGCCAGCAGTTACTCGGGACAGGCCGGGGGAAACACCATATATTTT. Translated: CASSYSGQAGGNTIYF. The gene calls are TRBV6-6 and TRBJ1-3, with 8 positions matching TRBD1. The CDR3 sequence is 16 residues long. Germline V gives CDR1 MNHNY, CDR2 SVGAGI (reference sequence). After removal of 0 bases from V and 4 bases from J, the junction contained 5 bases not matched to a gene.

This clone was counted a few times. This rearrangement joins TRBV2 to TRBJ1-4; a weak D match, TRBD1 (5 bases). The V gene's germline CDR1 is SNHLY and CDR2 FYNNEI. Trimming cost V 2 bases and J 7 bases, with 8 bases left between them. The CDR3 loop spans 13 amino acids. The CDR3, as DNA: TGTGCCAGCAGTGAACAGGGCTTTGAAAAACTGTTTTTT. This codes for CASSEQGFEKLFF.

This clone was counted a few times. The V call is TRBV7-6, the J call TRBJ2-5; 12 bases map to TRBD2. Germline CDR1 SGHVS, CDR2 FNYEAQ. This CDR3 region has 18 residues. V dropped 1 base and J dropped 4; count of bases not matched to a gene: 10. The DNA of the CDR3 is TGTGCCAGCAGCTTAGGTGGGAGACTAGCGGGAGTGGGAGAGACCCAGTACTTC. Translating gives CASSLGGRLAGVGETQYF.

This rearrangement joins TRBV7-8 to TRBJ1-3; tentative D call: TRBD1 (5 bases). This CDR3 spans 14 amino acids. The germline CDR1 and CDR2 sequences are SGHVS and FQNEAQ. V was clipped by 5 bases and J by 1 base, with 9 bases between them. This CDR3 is CASSPQGSGNTIYF. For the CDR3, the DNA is TGTGCCAGCAGCCCCCAGGGTTCTGGAAACACCATATATTTT.

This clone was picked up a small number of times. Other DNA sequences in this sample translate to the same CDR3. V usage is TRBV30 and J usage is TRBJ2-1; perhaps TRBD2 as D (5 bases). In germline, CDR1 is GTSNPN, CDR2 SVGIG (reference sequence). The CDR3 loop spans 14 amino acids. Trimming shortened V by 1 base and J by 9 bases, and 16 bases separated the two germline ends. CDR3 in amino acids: CAWSGTSGLGEQFF. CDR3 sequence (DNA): TGTGCCTGGAGTGGGACCAGCGGTCTAGGTGAGCAGTTCTTC.

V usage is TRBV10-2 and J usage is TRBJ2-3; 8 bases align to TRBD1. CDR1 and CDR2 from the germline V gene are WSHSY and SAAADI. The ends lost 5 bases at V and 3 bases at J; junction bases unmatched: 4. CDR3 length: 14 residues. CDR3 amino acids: CASSRTGRTDTQYF. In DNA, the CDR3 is TGCGCCAGCAGTCGGACAGGGCGGACAGATACGCAGTATTTT.

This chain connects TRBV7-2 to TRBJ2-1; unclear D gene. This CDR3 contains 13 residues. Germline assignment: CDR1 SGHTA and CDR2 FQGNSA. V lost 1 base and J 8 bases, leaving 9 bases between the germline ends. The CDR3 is CASSLGIAHEQFF. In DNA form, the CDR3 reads TGTGCCAGCAGCTTAGGTATAGCACATGAGCAGTTCTTC.

The CDR3 loop is CASSPWRGSGTDTQYF. CDR3 DNA sequence: TGTGCCAGCAGTCCTTGGCGGGGGTCGGGCACAGATACGCAGTATTTT. This rearrangement joins TRBV28 to TRBJ2-3, with 7 bases lining up with TRBD2. The CDR3 loop spans 16 amino acids. The ends lost 5 bases at V and 1 base at J; junction bases unmatched: 9. CDR1 is MDHEN and CDR2 is SYDVKM in the germline V gene.

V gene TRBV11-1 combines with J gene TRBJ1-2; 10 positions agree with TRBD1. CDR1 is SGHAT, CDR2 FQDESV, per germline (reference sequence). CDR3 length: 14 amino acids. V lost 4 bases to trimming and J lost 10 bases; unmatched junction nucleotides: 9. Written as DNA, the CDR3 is TGTGCCAGCAGCTCGGAACCGGACAGGGGGGCCTACACCTTC. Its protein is CASSSEPDRGAYTF.